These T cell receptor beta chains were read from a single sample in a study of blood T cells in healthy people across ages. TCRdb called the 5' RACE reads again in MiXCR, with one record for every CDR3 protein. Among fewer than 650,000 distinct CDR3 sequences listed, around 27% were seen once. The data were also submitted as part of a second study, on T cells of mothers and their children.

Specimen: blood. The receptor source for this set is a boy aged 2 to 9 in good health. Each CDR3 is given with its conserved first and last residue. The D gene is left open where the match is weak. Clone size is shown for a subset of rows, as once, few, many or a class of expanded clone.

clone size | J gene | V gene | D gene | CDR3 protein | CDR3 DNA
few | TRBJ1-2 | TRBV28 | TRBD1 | CASRDRGGSSYGYTF | TGTGCCAGCAGAGACAGGGGCGGAAGTAGCTATGGCTACACCTTC
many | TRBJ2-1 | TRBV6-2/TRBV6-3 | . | CASSYRDYNEQFF | TGTGCCAGCAGTTACCGGGACTACAATGAGCAGTTCTTC
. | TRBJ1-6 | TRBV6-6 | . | CATKETGLQNSPLHF | TGTGCCACCAAAGAAACAGGGTTGCAAAATTCACCCCTCCACTTT
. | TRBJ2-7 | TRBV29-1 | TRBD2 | CSVGEGLSYEQYF | TGCAGCGTTGGGGAGGGACTGTCCTACGAGCAGTACTTC
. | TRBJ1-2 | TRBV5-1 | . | CASSLGDSPYGYTF | TGCGCCAGCAGCTTGGGCGACAGTCCTTATGGCTACACCTTC
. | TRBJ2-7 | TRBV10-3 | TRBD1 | CAISGTGRNEQYF | TGTGCCATCAGTGGGACAGGCCGTAACGAGCAGTACTTC
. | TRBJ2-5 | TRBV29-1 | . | CSVGFSDNARTQYF | TGCAGCGTGGGTTTCTCGGACAACGCCCGGACCCAGTACTTC
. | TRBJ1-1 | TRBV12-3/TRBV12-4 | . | CASSSPPRQTGTEAFF | TGTGCCAGCAGTTCCCCCCCCCGGCAAACGGGGACTGAAGCTTTCTTT
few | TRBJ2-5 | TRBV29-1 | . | CSVGRETRYF | TGCAGCGTTGGACGAGAGACCCGGTACTTC
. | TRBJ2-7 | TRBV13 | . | CASSPQLGRFSYEQYF | TGTGCCAGCAGCCCCCAGTTAGGGAGGTTCTCCTACGAGCAGTACTTC
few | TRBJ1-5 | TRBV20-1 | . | CSARNGGYSNQPQHF | TGCAGTGCTAGAAACGGGGGATATAGCAATCAGCCCCAGCATTTT
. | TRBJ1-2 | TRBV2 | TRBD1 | CASSDNRGSVRGYTF | TGTGCCAGCAGTGATAACAGGGGGTCAGTTCGGGGCTACACCTTC
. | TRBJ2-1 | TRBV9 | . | CASSVGADGHLVEQFF | TGTGCCAGCAGCGTGGGGGCGGATGGCCATCTGGTTGAGCAGTTCTTC
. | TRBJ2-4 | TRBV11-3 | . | CASSSGASREDIQYF | TGTGCCAGCAGCTCGGGCGCCAGCCGGGAAGACATTCAGTACTTC
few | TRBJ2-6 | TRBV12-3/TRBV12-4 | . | CASSLGRSSGANVLTF | TGTGCCAGCAGTTTAGGGCGGAGCTCTGGGGCCAACGTCCTGACTTTC
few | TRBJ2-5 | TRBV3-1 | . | CASSRLVGETQYF | TGTGCCAGCAGCCGACTAGTTGGGGAGACCCAGTACTTC
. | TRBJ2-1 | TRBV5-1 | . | CASSQVSARSYNEQFF | TGCGCCAGCAGCCAGGTCAGTGCGCGCTCCTACAATGAGCAGTTCTTC
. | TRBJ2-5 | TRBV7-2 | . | CASSSSRGAPSKTQYF | TGTGCCAGCAGCTCTTCCCGGGGGGCCCCATCGAAGACCCAGTACTTC
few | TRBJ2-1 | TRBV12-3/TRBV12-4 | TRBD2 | CASSYGTSGPRALRGNEQFF | TGTGCCAGCAGCTATGGGACTAGCGGTCCCAGGGCACTGAGGGGCAATGAGCAGTTCTTC
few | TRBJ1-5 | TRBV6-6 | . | CASSYSITQPQHF | TGTGCCAGCAGTTACTCGATTACTCAGCCCCAGCATTTT
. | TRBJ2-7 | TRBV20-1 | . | CSAREAPPSYEQYF | TGCAGTGCTAGAGAAGCACCACCCTCCTACGAGCAGTACTTC
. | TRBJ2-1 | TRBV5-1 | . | CASHSPSYNEQFF | TGCGCCAGCCATTCCCCCTCATACAATGAGCAGTTCTTC
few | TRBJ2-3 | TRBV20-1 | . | CSAPAGAGPDTQYF | TGCAGTGCGCCGGCGGGGGCGGGTCCAGATACGCAGTATTTT
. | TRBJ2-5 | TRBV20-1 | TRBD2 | CSAKLAAQETQYF | TGCAGTGCCAAACTAGCGGCCCAAGAGACCCAGTACTTC
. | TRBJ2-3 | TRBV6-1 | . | CASSASSDTDTQYF | TGTGCCAGCAGTGCCTCATCCGACACAGATACGCAGTATTTT
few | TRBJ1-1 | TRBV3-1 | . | CASSQVGAAFF | TGTGCCAGCAGCCAAGTCGGGGCGGCTTTCTTT
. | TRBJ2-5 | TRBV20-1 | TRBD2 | CSQSGEQETQYF | TGCAGTCAGAGCGGGGAGCAAGAGACCCAGTACTTC
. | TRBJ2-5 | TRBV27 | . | CASSPAGQQETQYF | TGTGCCAGCAGTCCCGCCGGACAACAAGAGACCCAGTACTTC
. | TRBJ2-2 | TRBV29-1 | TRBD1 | CSVVQGAVGELFF | TGCAGCGTTGTACAGGGGGCTGTCGGGGAGCTGTTTTTT
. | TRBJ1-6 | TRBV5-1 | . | CASSGDNSPLHF | TGCGCCAGCAGCGGGGATAATTCACCCCTCCACTTT
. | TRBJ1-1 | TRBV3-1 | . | CASSQGVGYTEAFF | TGTGCCAGCAGCCAAGGAGTGGGGTACACTGAAGCTTTCTTT
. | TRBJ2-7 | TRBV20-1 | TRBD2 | CSAAGREHEQYF | TGCAGTGCCGCGGGGCGGGAGCACGAGCAGTACTTC
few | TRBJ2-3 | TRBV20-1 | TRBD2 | CSARVPLAGGPNTQYF | TGCAGTGCTAGAGTCCCCCTAGCGGGGGGTCCGAATACGCAGTATTTT
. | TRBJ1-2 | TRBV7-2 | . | CASSRGGSAGYTF | TGTGCCAGCAGCAGGGGCGGTTCGGCTGGCTACACCTTC
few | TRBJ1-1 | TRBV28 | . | CASSYSPSRTEAFF | TGTGCCAGCAGCTACAGCCCCTCGAGGACTGAAGCTTTCTTT
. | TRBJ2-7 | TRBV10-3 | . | CAISRTPGHTEYEQYF | TGTGCCATCAGCCGGACCCCGGGACACACTGAATACGAGCAGTACTTC
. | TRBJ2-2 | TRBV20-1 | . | CSAPQPWASNTGELFF | TGCAGTGCTCCCCAACCCTGGGCCTCGAACACCGGGGAGCTGTTTTTT
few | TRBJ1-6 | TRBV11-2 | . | CASSLSGVNSPLHF | TGTGCCAGCAGCTTATCAGGGGTTAATTCACCCCTCCACTTT
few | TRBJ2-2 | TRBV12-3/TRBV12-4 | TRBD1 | CASFRQGATGELFF | TGTGCCAGCTTCCGACAGGGAGCGACCGGGGAGCTGTTTTTT
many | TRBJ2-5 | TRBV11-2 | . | CASSRGEKETQYF | TGTGCCAGCAGCCGTGGGGAGAAGGAGACCCAGTACTTC
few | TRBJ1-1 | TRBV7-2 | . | CASSFSGVITEAFF | TGTGCCAGCAGCTTCTCGGGCGTAATCACTGAAGCTTTCTTT
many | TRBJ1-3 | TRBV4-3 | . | CASSQGQNSGNTIYF | TGCGCCAGCAGCCAAGGACAGAACTCTGGAAACACCATATATTTT
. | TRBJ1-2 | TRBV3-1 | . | CASSPQGPINYGYTF | TGTGCCAGCAGCCCCCAGGGCCCTATTAACTATGGCTACACCTTC
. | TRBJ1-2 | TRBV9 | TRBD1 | CASSDRGQGTANYGYTF | TGTGCCAGCAGCGATAGGGGACAGGGCACTGCTAACTATGGCTACACCTTC
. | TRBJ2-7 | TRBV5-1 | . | CASSLVGESATYEQYF | TGCGCCAGCAGCTTGGTGGGGGAAAGTGCTACCTACGAGCAGTACTTC
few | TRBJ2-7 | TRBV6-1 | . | CASSEALGGEQYF | TGTGCCAGCAGTGAAGCCCTTGGGGGAGAGCAGTACTTC
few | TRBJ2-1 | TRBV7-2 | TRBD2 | CASSLGGTSVYNEQFF | TGTGCCAGCAGCTTAGGGGGGACTAGCGTTTACAATGAGCAGTTCTTC
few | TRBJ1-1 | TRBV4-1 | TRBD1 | CASSPQNRGNTEAFF | TGCGCCAGCAGCCCTCAAAACAGGGGGAACACTGAAGCTTTCTTT
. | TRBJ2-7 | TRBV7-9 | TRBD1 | CASSLTGTGLYEQYF | TGTGCCAGCAGCTTAACAGGGACAGGGCTGTACGAGCAGTACTTC
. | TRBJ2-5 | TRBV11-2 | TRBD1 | CASSLTRWGLTGDSQETQYF | TGTGCCAGCAGCTTAACAAGATGGGGCCTGACAGGGGACTCTCAAGAGACCCAGTACTTC
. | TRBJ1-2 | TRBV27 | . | CASSTTGTGYTF | TGTGCCAGCAGTACAACAGGTACAGGCTACACCTTC
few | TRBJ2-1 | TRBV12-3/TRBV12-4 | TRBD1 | CASRRTGDEQFF | TGTGCCAGCAGGCGTACAGGGGATGAGCAGTTCTTC
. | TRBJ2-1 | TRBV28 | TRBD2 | CASSFRLAGVSEQFF | TGTGCCAGCAGTTTCAGGCTAGCGGGAGTCAGTGAGCAGTTCTTC
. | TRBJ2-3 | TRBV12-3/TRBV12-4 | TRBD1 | CASGRSGTGSTDTQYF | TGTGCCAGCGGTCGTTCCGGGACAGGGTCCACAGATACGCAGTATTTT
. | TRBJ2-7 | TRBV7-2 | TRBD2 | CASSLTQLAGVEQYF | TGTGCCAGCAGCCTAACGCAACTAGCGGGAGTTGAGCAGTACTTC
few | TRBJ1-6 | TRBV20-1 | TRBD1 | CSARDLTGARSPLHF | TGCAGTGCTAGAGATTTGACAGGGGCACGATCACCCCTCCACTTT
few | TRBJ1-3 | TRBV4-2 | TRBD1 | CASSQEGDRGPLSGNTIYF | TGTGCCAGCAGCCAAGAGGGAGACAGGGGGCCACTCTCTGGAAACACCATATATTTT
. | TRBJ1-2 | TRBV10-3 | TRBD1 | CAISGSGQGVSGYTF | TGTGCCATCAGTGGGTCGGGACAGGGGGTGAGTGGCTACACCTTC
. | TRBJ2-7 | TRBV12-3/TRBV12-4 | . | CASTNGSSEQYF | TGTGCCAGCACGAACGGCAGTTCCGAGCAGTACTTC
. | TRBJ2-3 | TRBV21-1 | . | CASPRSTTTSGSYTDTQYF | TGTGCCAGCCCACGGTCCACCACAACTAGCGGGAGCTACACAGATACGCAGTATTTT